The 23 T cell receptor beta chains below all came from one sample that was sequenced in a study of T cell responses to AZD1222 COVID-19 vaccine. The protocol was immunoSEQ multiplex PCR, while the TCRdb copy is restricted to in-frame clones and leaves out a portion. The sample has around 180,000 clones, 88% seen once; the top ten hold 0.49%. The input for sequencing was peripheral blood, taken on day 0 of AZD1222 vaccination. The receptors were gathered from an adult in good health.

The chain couples TRBV6-2 or TRBV6-3 to TRBJ1-5; 11 bases line up with TRBD1. V was clipped by 4 bases and J by 2 bases; unmatched bases: 1. Germline loops: CDR1 MNHEY, CDR2 SVGEGT. This CDR3 comprises 15 residues. The CDR3 loop reads CASSWGQGGNQPQHF. The CDR3 coding sequence is TGTGCCAGCAGTTGGGGACAGGGGGGCAATCAGCCCCAGCATTTT.

The chain joins TRBV3-1 (or the pseudogene TRBV3-2) to TRBJ1-1; no clear D. Germline V lookup: CDR1 LGHDT, CDR2 YNNKEL (reference sequence). The CDR3 loop spans 15 amino acids. V dropped 4 bases and J dropped 2 bases, with 14 bases sitting between them. CDR3 nucleotide sequence: TGTGCCAGCAGCCGAGACCGACACATCAACACTGAAGCTTTCTTT. Translating gives CASSRDRHINTEAFF.

The chain joins TRBV19 to TRBJ2-7; D possibly corresponds to TRBD1 (5 bases). V lost 2 bases, J lost 4 bases, and 15 bases lay in between. The V gene's germline CDR1 is LNHDA and CDR2 SQIVND (reference sequence). The CDR3 covers 15 residues. CDR3 nucleotides: TGTGCCAGTAGTATATCGCTGGTCCAGGGTTACGAGCAGTACTTC. Amino acid sequence: CASSISLVQGYEQYF. The full variable domain, completed using reference TRBV19 and TRBJ2-7, is DGGITQSPKYLFRKEGQNVTLSCEQNLNHDAMYWYRQDPGQGLRLIYYSQIVNDFQKGDIAEGYSVSREKKESFPLTVTSAQKNPTAFYLCASSISLVQGYEQYFGPGTRLTVT.

The chain links TRBV7-2 to TRBJ2-7, with 13 bases identical to TRBD2. The CDR3 runs 16 residues. Germline V gene data show CDR1 as SGHTA and CDR2 as FQGNSA. Germline trimming cut 1 base from V and 6 bases from J; bases unmatched to any gene: 6. CDR3 bases: TGTGCCAGCAGCTTAGTCTCAACTAGCGGGGGGGGCGAGCAGTACTTC. Protein sequence: CASSLVSTSGGGEQYF. Looking up the rest from reference TRBV7-2 and TRBJ2-7 gives the full variable domain: GAGVSQSPSNKVTEKGKDVELRCDPISGHTALYWYRQSLGQGLEFLIYFQGNSAPDKSGLPSDRFSAERTGGSVSTLTIQRTQQEDSAVYLCASSLVSTSGGGEQYFGPGTRLTVT.

V gene TRBV18 combines with J gene TRBJ1-1; D may be TRBD1 (5 bases). This CDR3 contains 18 residues. The ends were cut back, 5 bases at V and 0 bases at J, with 22 bases in the middle. Germline CDR1 is KGHSH and CDR2 is LQKENI. This CDR3 reads CASSSGRRGRDMNTEAFF. The CDR3 nucleotides are TGTGCCAGCTCATCGGGAAGGAGGGGCCGGGATATGAACACTGAAGCTTTCTTT.

The V call is TRBV27, the J call TRBJ2-7; D may be TRBD2 (5 bases). The V end lost 6 bases, the J end lost 2 bases, and 14 bases lay between the germline ends. Germline V gives CDR1 MNHEY, CDR2 SMNVEV (reference sequence). This CDR3 is built from 14 residues. CDR3 protein: CASREADQTYEQYF. CDR3 in DNA: TGTGCCAGCAGGGAGGCAGACCAGACCTACGAGCAGTACTTC.

In its sample, this clone was seen a few times. This sequence joins TRBV6-4 and TRBJ2-1; D remains ambiguous. V lost 2 bases and J 5 bases, leaving 7 bases between the germline ends. This CDR3 contains 13 residues. From germline, CDR1 is MRHNA and CDR2 SNTAGT. DNA of the CDR3: TGTGCCAGCAGTGACAGGGAAAACAATGAGCAGTTCTTC. It yields the protein CASSDRENNEQFF.

The chain is built from TRBV3-1 (or the pseudogene TRBV3-2) and TRBJ2-7; D is possibly TRBD2 (6 bases). CDR3 length equals 14 residues. The V gene lost 4 bases and the J gene lost 1 base, with 11 bases spanning the gap. The V gene's germline CDR1 is LGHDT and CDR2 YNNKEL (reference sequence). CDR3: CASSPSGRSYEQYF. CDR3 DNA: TGTGCCAGCAGCCCGTCAGGGAGGTCCTACGAGCAGTACTTC.

The chain carries TRBV5-1 and TRBJ2-1, with D maybe TRBD1 (7 bases). This CDR3 comprises 17 residues. The germline CDR1 and CDR2 sequences are SGHRS and YFSETQ. V dropped 4 bases and J dropped 3 bases, with 20 bases sitting between them. CDR3 coding DNA: TGCGCCAGCAGCCCGGGGGACAGTCTCGATTACTACAATGAGCAGTTCTTC. This translates into CASSPGDSLDYYNEQFF.

The rearrangement uses TRBV30 and TRBJ2-3; perhaps TRBD2 as D (5 bases). This CDR3 is 15 amino acids long. Looked up from germline, CDR1 is GTSNPN and CDR2 is SVGIG (reference sequence). The ends were cut back, 0 bases at V and 0 bases at J, with 10 bases in the middle. The DNA of the CDR3 is TGTGCCTGGAGTGTAATGCGGACTAGCACAGATACGCAGTATTTT. It specifies CAWSVMRTSTDTQYF.

The rearrangement uses TRBV5-1 and TRBJ2-7, with D perhaps matching TRBD2 (7 bases). The germline V gene has CDR1 SGHRS and CDR2 YFSETQ. The CDR3 is 14 amino acids. The DNA for the CDR3 is TGCGACACAAGGGAGGGGGGTCAAGCCTACGAGCAGTACTTC. The encoded protein is CDTREGGQAYEQYF.

This chain uses TRBV6-4 with TRBJ2-2; 12 bases fit TRBD1. The CDR3 totals 16 residues. Germline values: CDR1 MRHNA, CDR2 SNTAGT. V was pared by 6 bases and J by 7 bases, with 9 bases of the junction left unmatched. This CDR3 reads CASSPGTGGVGGELFF. The CDR3, as DNA: TGTGCCAGCAGCCCCGGGACAGGGGGCGTAGGCGGGGAGCTGTTTTTT.

CDR3 sequence (DNA): TGTGCCAGCAGCTTGGGAACGTTTGGCACCATATATTTT. This encodes CASSLGTFGTIYF. The chain combines TRBV11-2 with TRBJ1-3; D not certain. Deletions cut 3 bases from V and 9 bases from J, with 12 bases between. The CDR3 covers 13 residues. Per the germline V gene, CDR1 is SGHAT and CDR2 is FQNNGV.

This clone was seen only once. The chain couples TRBV6-5 to TRBJ1-2; perhaps TRBD1 as D (5 bases). The CDR3 runs 14 residues. Trimming took 6 bases from V and 4 from J, leaving 15 bases between them. CDR1 is MNHEY, CDR2 SVGAGI, per germline. The CDR3: CASRGPTGGYGYTF. DNA for the CDR3: TGTGCCAGCAGGGGGCCGACGGGCGGCTATGGCTACACCTTC.

This sequence joins TRBV5-8 and TRBJ1-5; D unclear. This CDR3 region has 14 residues. Germline V CDR1 and CDR2: SGHTS, YDEGEE. V lost 1 base and J lost 7, with 12 bases in between. This CDR3 reads CASSLQQNGQPQHF. The DNA for the CDR3 is TGTGCCAGCAGCTTGCAACAGAACGGGCAGCCCCAGCATTTT.

This chain uses TRBV5-4 with TRBJ2-5; D is uncertain. The CDR3 has 14 amino acids. Deletions cut 0 bases from V and 4 bases from J, with 10 bases between. Germline assignment: CDR1 SGHNT and CDR2 YYREEE (reference sequence). The CDR3: CASSLAGWGETQYF. The CDR3 region has the DNA TGTGCCAGCAGCTTGGCCGGGTGGGGAGAGACCCAGTACTTC. Full variable domain (outside the CDR3, taken from reference TRBV5-4 and TRBJ2-5): ETGVTQSPTHLIKTRGQQVTLRCSSQSGHNTVSWYQQALGQGPQFIFQYYREEENGRGNFPPRFSGLQFPNYSSELNVNALELDDSALYLCASSLAGWGETQYFGPGTRLLVL.

The chain links TRBV3-1 (or the pseudogene TRBV3-2) to TRBJ1-2; D unresolved. Germline values: CDR1 LGHDT, CDR2 YNNKEL (reference sequence). The CDR3 is 15 amino acids. V lost 4 bases and J 2 bases, leaving 14 bases between the germline ends. The CDR3 region is CASSPPGQANYGYTF. As DNA, the CDR3 is TGTGCCAGCAGCCCGCCCGGGCAGGCCAACTATGGCTACACCTTC.

The rearrangement uses TRBV7-3 and TRBJ2-2, with D perhaps TRBD2 (7 bases). Between the trimmed V and J ends, which lost 5 bases and 0 bases, there was a span of 13 bases. Germline loops: CDR1 SGHTA, CDR2 FQGTGA. The CDR3 is 16 residues long. The CDR3: CASSPGGGANTGELFF. CDR3 sequence (DNA): TGTGCCAGCAGCCCCGGAGGGGGGGCGAACACCGGGGAGCTGTTTTTT. The variable domain in full, with the rest retrieved from reference TRBV7-3 and TRBJ2-2, is GAGVSQTPSNKVTEKGKYVELRCDPISGHTALYWYRQSLGQGPEFLIYFQGTGAADDSGLPNDRFFAVRPEGSVSTLKIQRTERGDSAVYLCASSPGGGANTGELFFGEGSRLTVL.

This clone was counted a single time. The rearrangement uses TRBV11-2 and TRBJ2-5; 9 bases line up with TRBD2. V dropped 5 bases and J dropped 2; count of bases not matched to a gene: 15. CDR3 length: 18 residues. Per the germline V gene, CDR1 is SGHAT and CDR2 is FQNNGV. CDR3 protein: CASSDGTSPLGDQETQYF. DNA of the CDR3: TGTGCCAGCAGCGACGGGACTAGCCCTCTGGGAGATCAAGAGACCCAGTACTTC.

The chain combines TRBV28 with TRBJ1-2, with 9 bases aligning to TRBD1. V gave up 3 bases and J gave up 6 bases; unmatched junction bases: 11. Germline assignment: CDR1 MDHEN and CDR2 SYDVKM. This CDR3 region has 16 residues. CDR3 loop: CASSFRGNRGRNGYTF. The CDR3 DNA reads TGTGCCAGCAGTTTTAGGGGAAACAGGGGGCGAAATGGCTACACCTTC.

CDR3 sequence (DNA): TGTGCCAGCAGAAATATACAGGGCCCTAATGAAAAACTGTTTTTT. This sequence encodes CASRNIQGPNEKLFF. The chain has TRBV2 and TRBJ1-4; tentatively, D is TRBD1 (6 bases). V was shortened by 6 bases and J by 3 bases, with 14 bases between the two germline ends. The CDR3 is made up of 15 amino acids. Germline V gene lookup returns CDR1 SNHLY and CDR2 FYNNEI.

V gene TRBV18 combines with J gene TRBJ1-5; D gene uncertain. Trimming left V 1 base short and J 8 bases short, with 12 bases between. Germline lookup yields CDR1 KGHSH and CDR2 LQKENI. CDR3 length: 14 residues. In nucleotides, the CDR3 is TGTGCCAGCTCACCACGCGACGCCGGGGAGCCCCAGCATTTT. The encoded protein is CASSPRDAGEPQHF.

The V call is TRBV4-2, the J call TRBJ2-7; D perhaps matches TRBD2 (5 bases). The germline CDR1 and CDR2 sequences are LGHNA and YNFKEQ. V gave up 5 bases and J gave up 6 bases, with 14 bases separating them. The CDR3 consists of 13 residues. The CDR3: CASSGRTQGEQYF. The CDR3 region has the DNA TGTGCCAGCAGCGGCAGGACTCAAGGCGAGCAGTACTTC.